This T cell receptor beta chain was obtained from a study of shared clonotypes between healthy human individuals. About the research overall: CD4 naive cells filled three plates per donor, CD4 memory three, CD8 naive two and CD8 memory one.

Genomic DNA (from each subset) was split evenly across several immunoSEQ plates. The assay was immunoSEQ multiplex PCR, and TCRdb's table has in-frame clones only and misses some. The sample contains fewer than 100,000 clones, roughly two thirds of which appear only once. Study findings and constraints: The four-donor shared clonotypes exceeded non-shared clonotypes in generation probability, with non-shared ones scoring lower.

This clone showed up just a few times. Its matching antigen is unknown. CD45RO+ cells and CCR7-negative CD45RA+ TemRA cells were combined as CD8 memory. Germline values: CDR1 SEHNR, CDR2 FQNEAQ (reference sequence). Between the trimmed V and J ends, which lost 1 base and 0 bases, there was a span of 12 bases. The CDR3 consists of 17 residues. The receptor comes from a man aged 25 to 45 in good health. The chain uses TRBV7-9 and TRBJ2-2; D call uncertain. What was sequenced was memory CD8+ T cells sorted from blood. The subset denotes: CD45RO+ cells pooled with CCR7-negative TemRA cells. The CDR3 DNA sequence: TGTGCCAGCAGCTTAGTACGGGCAGGACCGAACACCGGGGAGCTGTTTTTT. This encodes CASSLVRAGPNTGELFF.